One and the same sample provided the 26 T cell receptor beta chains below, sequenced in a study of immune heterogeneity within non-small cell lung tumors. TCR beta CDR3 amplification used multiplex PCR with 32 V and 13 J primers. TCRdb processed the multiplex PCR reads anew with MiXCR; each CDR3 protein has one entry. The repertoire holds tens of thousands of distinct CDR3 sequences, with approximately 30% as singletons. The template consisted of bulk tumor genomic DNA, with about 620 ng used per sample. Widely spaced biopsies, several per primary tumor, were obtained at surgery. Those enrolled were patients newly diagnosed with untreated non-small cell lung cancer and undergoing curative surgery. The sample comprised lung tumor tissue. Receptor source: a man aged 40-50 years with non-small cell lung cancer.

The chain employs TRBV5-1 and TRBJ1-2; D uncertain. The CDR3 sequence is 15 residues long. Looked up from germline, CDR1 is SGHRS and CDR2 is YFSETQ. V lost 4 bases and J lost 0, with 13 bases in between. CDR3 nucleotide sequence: TGCGCCAGCAGCCCTGGAGAGCCTTCTAACTATGGCTACACCTTC. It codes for CASSPGEPSNYGYTF.

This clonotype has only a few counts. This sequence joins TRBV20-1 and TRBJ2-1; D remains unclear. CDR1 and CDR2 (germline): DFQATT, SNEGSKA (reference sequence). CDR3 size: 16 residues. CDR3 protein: CSALPLTRHSYNEQFF. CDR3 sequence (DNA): TGCAGCGCTCTACCATTAACCCGCCACTCCTACAATGAGCAGTTCTTC.

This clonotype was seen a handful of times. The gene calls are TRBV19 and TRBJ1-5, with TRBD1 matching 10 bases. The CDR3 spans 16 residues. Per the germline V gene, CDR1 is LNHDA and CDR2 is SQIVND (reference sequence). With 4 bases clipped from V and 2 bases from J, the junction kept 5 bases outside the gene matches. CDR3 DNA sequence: TGTGCCAGTAGTACCGGACAGGGGGATGGCAATCAGCCCCAGCATTTT. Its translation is CASSTGQGDGNQPQHF.

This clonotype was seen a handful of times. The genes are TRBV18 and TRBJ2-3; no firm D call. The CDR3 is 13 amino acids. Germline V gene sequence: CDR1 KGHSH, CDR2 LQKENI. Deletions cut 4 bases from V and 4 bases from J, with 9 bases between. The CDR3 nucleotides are TGTGCCAGCTCACTAATCCAGGCAGATACGCAGTATTTT. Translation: CASSLIQADTQYF. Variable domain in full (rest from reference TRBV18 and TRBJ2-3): NAGVMQNPRHLVRRRGQEARLRCSPMKGHSHVYWYRQLPEEGLKFMVYLQKENIIDESGMPKERFSAEFPKEGPSILRIQQVVRGDSAAYFCASSLIQADTQYFGPGTRLTVL.

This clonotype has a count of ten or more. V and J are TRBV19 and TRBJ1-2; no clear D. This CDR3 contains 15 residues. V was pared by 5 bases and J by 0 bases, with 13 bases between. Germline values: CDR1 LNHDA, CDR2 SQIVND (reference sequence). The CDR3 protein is CASSPGTATNYGYTF. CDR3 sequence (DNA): TGTGCCAGTAGTCCCGGTACAGCCACTAACTATGGCTACACCTTC.

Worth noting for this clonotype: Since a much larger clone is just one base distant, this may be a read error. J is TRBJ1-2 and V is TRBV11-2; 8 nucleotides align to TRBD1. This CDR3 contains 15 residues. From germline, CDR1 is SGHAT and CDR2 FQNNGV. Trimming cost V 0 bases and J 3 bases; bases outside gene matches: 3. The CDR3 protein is CASSLEAGGHYGYTF. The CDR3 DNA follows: TGTGCCAGCAGCTTAGAAGCAGGGGGCCACTATGGCTACACCTTC.

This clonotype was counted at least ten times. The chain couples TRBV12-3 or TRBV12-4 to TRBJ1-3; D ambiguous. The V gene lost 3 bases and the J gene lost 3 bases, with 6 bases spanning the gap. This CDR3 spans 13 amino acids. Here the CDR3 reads CASSFLGGNTIYF. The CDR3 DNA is TGTGCCAGCAGTTTTCTAGGTGGAAACACCATATATTTT.

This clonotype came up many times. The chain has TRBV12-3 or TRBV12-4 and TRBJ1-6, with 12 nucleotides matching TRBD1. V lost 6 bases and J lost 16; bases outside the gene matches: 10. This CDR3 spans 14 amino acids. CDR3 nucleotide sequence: TGTGCCAGCAGACCTGGGACAGGGGGCCGTCTACTCCACTTT. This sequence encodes CASRPGTGGRLLHF.

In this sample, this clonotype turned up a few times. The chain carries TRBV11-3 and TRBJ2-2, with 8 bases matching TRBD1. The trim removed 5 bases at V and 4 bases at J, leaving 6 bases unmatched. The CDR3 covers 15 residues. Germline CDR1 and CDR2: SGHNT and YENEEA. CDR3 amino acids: CASSGDRGATGELFF. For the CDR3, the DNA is TGTGCCAGCAGCGGCGACAGGGGTGCCACCGGGGAGCTGTTTTTT.

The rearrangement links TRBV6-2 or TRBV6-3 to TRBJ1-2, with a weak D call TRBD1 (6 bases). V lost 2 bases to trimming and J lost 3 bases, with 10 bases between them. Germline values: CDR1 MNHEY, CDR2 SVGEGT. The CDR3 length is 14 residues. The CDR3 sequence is CASSYAGDYYGYTF. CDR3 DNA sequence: TGTGCCAGCAGTTACGCAGGGGACTACTATGGCTACACCTTC.

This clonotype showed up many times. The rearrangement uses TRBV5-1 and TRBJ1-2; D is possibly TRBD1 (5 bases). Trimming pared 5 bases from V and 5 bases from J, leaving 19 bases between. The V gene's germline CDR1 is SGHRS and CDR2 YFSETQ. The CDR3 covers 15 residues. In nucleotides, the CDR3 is TGCGCCAGCAGGAAGCAAGGGATTGGGGGTTATGGCTACACCTTC. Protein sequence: CASRKQGIGGYGYTF.

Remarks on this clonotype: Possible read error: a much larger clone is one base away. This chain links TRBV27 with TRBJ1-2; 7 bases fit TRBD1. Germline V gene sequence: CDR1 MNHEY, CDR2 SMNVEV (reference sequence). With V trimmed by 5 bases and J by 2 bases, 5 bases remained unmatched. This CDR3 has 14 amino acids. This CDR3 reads CASSHQTGNYGYTF. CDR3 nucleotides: TGTGCCAGCAGTCACCAGACAGGGAACTATGGCTACACCTTC.

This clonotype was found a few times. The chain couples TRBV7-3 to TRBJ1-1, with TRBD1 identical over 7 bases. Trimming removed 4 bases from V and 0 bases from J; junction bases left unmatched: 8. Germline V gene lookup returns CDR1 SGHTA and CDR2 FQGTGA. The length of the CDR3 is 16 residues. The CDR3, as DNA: TGTGCCAGCAGCTCAACAACAGGGGCCTTGAACACTGAAGCTTTCTTT. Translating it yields CASSSTTGALNTEAFF.

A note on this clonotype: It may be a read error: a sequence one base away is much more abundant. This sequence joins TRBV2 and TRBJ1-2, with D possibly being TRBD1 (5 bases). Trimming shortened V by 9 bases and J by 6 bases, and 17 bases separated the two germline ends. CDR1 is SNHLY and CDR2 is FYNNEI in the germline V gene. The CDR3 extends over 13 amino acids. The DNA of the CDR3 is TGTGCCAGTACCACCGGGACCACCCATGGCTACACCTTC. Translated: CASTTGTTHGYTF. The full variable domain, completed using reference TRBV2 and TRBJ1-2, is EPEVTQTPSHQVTQMGQEVILRCVPISNHLYFYWYRQILGQKVEFLVSFYNNEISEKSEIFDDQFSVERPDGSNFTLKIRSTKLEDSAMYFCASTTGTTHGYTFGSGTRLTVV.

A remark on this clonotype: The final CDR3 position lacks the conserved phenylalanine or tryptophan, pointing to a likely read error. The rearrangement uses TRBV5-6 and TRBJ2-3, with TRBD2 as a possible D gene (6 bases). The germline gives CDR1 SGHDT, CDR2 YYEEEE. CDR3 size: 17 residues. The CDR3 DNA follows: TGTGCCAGTAGCTGGACCTATGCGGGGACTAGCACAGATACGCAGTATTCT. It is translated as CASSWTYAGTSTDTQYS.

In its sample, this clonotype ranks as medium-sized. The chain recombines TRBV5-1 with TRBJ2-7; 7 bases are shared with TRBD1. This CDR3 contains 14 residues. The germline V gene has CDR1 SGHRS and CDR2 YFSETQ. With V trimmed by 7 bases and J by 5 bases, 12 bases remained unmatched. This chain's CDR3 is CASFEGQPGNEQYF. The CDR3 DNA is TGCGCCAGCTTCGAGGGACAGCCTGGGAACGAGCAGTACTTC.

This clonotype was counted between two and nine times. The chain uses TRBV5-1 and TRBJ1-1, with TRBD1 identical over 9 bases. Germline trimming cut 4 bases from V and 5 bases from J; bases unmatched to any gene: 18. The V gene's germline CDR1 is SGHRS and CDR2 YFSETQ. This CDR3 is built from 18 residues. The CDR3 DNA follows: TGCGCCAGCAGCCCAGCGGGACAGGGCGATCTTTTGGCGACTGAAGCTTTCTTT. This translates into CASSPAGQGDLLATEAFF.

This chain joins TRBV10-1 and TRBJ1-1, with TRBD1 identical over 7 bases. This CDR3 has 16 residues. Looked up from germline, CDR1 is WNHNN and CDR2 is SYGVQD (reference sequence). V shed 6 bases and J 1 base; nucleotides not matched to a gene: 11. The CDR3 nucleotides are TGCGCCAGCAGGGATAACAGGGGCGGGGAGAACACTGAAGCTTTCTTT. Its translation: CASRDNRGGENTEAFF.

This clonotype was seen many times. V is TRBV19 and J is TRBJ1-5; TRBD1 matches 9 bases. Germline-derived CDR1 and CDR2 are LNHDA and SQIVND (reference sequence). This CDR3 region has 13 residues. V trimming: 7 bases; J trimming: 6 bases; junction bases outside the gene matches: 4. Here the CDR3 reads CASKTGGPQPQHF. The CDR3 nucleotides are TGTGCCAGTAAAACAGGGGGCCCTCAGCCCCAGCATTTT.

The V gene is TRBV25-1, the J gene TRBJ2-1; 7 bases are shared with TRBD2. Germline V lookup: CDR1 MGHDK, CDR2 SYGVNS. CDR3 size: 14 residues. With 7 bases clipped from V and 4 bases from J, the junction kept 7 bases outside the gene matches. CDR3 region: CASTVPGGYNEQFF. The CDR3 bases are TGTGCCAGCACTGTCCCGGGGGGTTACAATGAGCAGTTCTTC. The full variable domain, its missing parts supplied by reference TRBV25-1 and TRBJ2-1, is EADIYQTPRYLVIGTGKKITLECSQTMGHDKMYWYQQDPGMELHLIHYSYGVNSTEKGDLSSESTVSRIRTEHFPLTLESARPSHTSQYLCASTVPGGYNEQFFGPGTRLTVL.

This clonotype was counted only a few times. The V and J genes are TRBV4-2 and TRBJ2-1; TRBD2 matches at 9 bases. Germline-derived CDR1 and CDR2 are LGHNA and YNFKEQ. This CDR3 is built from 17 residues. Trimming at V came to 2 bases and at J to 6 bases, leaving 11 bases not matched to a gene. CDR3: CASSQSPSGILGNEQFF. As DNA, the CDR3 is TGTGCCAGCAGCCAAAGCCCTAGCGGGATTTTGGGCAATGAGCAGTTCTTC.

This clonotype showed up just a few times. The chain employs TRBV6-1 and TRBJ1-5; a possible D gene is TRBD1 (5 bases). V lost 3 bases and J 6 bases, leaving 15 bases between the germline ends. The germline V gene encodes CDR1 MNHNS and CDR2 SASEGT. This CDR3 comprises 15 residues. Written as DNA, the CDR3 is TGTGCCAGCAGTGACCGTCAGGGAGGGTCTCAGCCCCAGCATTTT. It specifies CASSDRQGGSQPQHF.

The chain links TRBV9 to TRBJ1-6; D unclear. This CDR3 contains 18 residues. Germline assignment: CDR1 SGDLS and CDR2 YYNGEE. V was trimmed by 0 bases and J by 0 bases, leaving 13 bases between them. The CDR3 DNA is TGTGCCAGCAGCGTAGATCCCTGGGCCTACTCCTATAATTCACCCCTCCACTTT. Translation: CASSVDPWAYSYNSPLHF. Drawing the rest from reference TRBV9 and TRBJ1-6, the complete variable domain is DSGVTQTPKHLITATGQRVTLRCSPRSGDLSVYWYQQSLDQGLQFLIQYYNGEERAKGNILERFSAQQFPDLHSELNLSSLELGDSALYFCASSVDPWAYSYNSPLHFGNGTRLTVT.

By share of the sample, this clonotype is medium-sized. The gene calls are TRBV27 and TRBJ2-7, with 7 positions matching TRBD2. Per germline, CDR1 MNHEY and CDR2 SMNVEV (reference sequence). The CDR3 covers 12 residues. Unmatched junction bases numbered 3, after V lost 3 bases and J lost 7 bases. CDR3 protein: CASSFRAGEQYF. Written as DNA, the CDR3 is TGTGCCAGCAGTTTTCGAGCGGGGGAGCAGTACTTC.

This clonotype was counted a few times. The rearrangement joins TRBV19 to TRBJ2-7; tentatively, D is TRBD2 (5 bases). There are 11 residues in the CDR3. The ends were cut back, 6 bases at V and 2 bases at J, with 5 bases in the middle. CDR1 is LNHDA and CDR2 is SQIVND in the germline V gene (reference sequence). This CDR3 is CASSGTYEQYF. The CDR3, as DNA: TGTGCCAGTAGCGGGACCTACGAGCAGTACTTC. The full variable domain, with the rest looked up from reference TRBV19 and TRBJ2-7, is DGGITQSPKYLFRKEGQNVTLSCEQNLNHDAMYWYRQDPGQGLRLIYYSQIVNDFQKGDIAEGYSVSREKKESFPLTVTSAQKNPTAFYLCASSGTYEQYFGPGTRLTVT.

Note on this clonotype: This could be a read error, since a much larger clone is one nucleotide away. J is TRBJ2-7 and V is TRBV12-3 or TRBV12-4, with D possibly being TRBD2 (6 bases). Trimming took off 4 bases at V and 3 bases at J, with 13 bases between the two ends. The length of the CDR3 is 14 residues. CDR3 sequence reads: CASSYSEGGYEQYF. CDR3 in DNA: TGTGCCAGCAGTTACTCCGAGGGAGGCTACGAGCAGTACTTC.